The T cell receptor (beta chain) described here comes from a study of vaccination and CD4 T cells after COVID-19. About the study: Recovered-phase convalescent patients showed SARS-CoV-2 positivity by nasal swab PCR; under 10 were mild, one severe. At a median approximately 100 days (range 35 to 161) after diagnosis, post-COVID samples were drawn. Every participant had a vaccine, which was either BNT162b2 or mRNA-1273, given in two doses. General observations from the study: A comparatively limited set of convalescent patients was examined, with no early post-infection timepoints.

Germline V gene lookup returns CDR1 MDHEN and CDR2 SYDVKM. The J segment lost 3 bases and the V segment lost 5 bases, leaving 5 bases of the junction unmatched. The CDR3 runs to 14 residues. MiXCR, run by TCRdb on the PCR reads, gives a single entry per CDR3 protein. The sample includes about 15,000 distinct CDR3 sequences, less than 80% of them seen just once. With respect to this clonotype: Its antigen is currently unknown.

The chain couples TRBV28 to TRBJ2-5; 8 nucleotides agree with TRBD2. Sample: CD4+ T cells from blood, taken after SARS-CoV-2 vaccination. The receptor comes from a human donor who had recovered from COVID-19. In DNA, the CDR3 is TGTGCCAGCAGTAATGAACTAGCGGAAGAGACCCAGTACTTC. It translates to CASSNELAEETQYF.